This paragraph covers one T cell receptor (beta chain) sequence. The table came from immunoSEQ multiplex PCR; TCRdb's copy has only in-frame clones and leaves some out. The sample records tens of thousands of clones, 90% to 95% being singletons. The source of the sample is a study of control samples from healthy donors and cancer patients. The CDR3 extends over 16 amino acids. The sequencing sample was made of PBMCs. The V and J genes are TRBV21-1 and TRBJ2-2; TRBD1 is the table's D call and was not checked against the DNA. TRBV21-1 is recorded as a pseudogene. This receptor was taken from a man aged 50 to 60 with lung cancer. CDR3 sequence (DNA): TGTGCCAGCAGCAACGCCGGGACAGGGGGAACCGGGGAGCTGTTTTTT. Encoded protein: CASSNAGTGGTGELFF.